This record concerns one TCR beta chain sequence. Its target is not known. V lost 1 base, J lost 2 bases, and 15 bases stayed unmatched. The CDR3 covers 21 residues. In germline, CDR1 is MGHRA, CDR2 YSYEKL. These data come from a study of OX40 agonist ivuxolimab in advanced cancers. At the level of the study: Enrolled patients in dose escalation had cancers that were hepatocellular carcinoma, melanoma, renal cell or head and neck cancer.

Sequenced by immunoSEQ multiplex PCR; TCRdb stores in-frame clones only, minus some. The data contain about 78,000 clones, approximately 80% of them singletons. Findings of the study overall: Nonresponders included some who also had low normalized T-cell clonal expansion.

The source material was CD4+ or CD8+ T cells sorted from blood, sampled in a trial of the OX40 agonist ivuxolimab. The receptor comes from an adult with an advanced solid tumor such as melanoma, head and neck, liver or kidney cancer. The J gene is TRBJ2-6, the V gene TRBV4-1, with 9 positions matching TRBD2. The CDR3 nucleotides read TGCGCCAGCAGCCAAGTAGTAGCGGGAGCTCTCTCCCCCGCTGGGGCCAACGTCCTGACTTTC. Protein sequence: CASSQVVAGALSPAGANVLTF.